The 10 T cell receptor beta chains below all came from one sample that was sequenced in a study of T cells in Graves' hyperthyroidism and ophthalmopathy (dated by TCRdb to the late 2010s). Library generation was performed with multiplex PCR. These reads were obtained on an Illumina HiSeq 2000. Amplification of TCR beta CDR3 regions was carried out from RNA transcripts. A first-round RT-PCR of the TCR CDR3 used the HTBI primer set with the Qiagen OneStep RT-PCR kit. TCRdb itself trimmed the public reads at Q25 with fastp, ran MiXCR and retained productive beta chains. CDR3 protein sequences are deduplicated, and each keeps its most common genes and DNA. This sample gives roughly 720,000 distinct CDR3 sequences in total; 15% to 20% of them show up just once. The ten largest account for roughly 16% of the sample. The sequenced material came from blood. The source of these receptors is a man aged 45-65 years with Graves' hyperthyroidism.

This clonotype was seen many times. The chain is built from TRBV12-3 or TRBV12-4 and TRBJ1-1; D perhaps matches TRBD1 (5 bases). This CDR3 region has 16 residues. Trimming left V 6 bases short and J 1 base short, with 18 bases between. The CDR3 DNA sequence: TGTGCCAGCAGCCTAAGTTCGCTGACAGCGAACACTGAAGCTTTCTTT. Translation: CASSLSSLTANTEAFF.

This clonotype was counted at least ten times. The chain is built from TRBV14 and TRBJ2-3; D unclear. The CDR3 sequence is 15 residues long. The ends were cut back, 2 bases at V and 0 bases at J, with 9 bases in the middle. Germline V gene lookup returns CDR1 SGHDN and CDR2 FVKESK. CDR3 DNA: TGTGCCAGCAGCCAACGACACGGGAGCACAGATACGCAGTATTTT. It codes for CASSQRHGSTDTQYF.

This clonotype was observed at least ten times. The junction does not match germline at one end; this may be a read error. The V and J genes are TRBV20-1 and TRBJ2-3; D unclear. The CDR3 totals 15 residues. CDR1 DFQATT and CDR2 SNEGSKA come from the germline V gene (reference sequence). CDR3 in amino acids: CSAGDRASRTDTQYF. The CDR3 bases are TGCAGTGCTGGAGACCGGGCCAGTCGCACAGATACGCAGTATTTT.

The V call is TRBV7-2, the J call TRBJ1-1; D gene ambiguous. The CDR3 loop spans 12 amino acids. Trimming cost V 4 bases and J 10 bases, with 13 bases left between them. Germline lookup yields CDR1 SGHTA and CDR2 FQGNSA. CDR3 residues: CASSSSFYRAFF. Written as DNA, the CDR3 is TGTGCCAGCAGCTCCAGCTTCTACCGAGCTTTCTTT.

The chain combines TRBV5-1 with TRBJ1-2, with D perhaps TRBD1 (5 bases). V shed 1 base and J shed 4 bases, with 14 bases lying between them. The CDR3 covers 15 residues. Germline values: CDR1 SGHRS, CDR2 YFSETQ. Here the CDR3 reads CASSLWSDNTYGYTF. In DNA form, the CDR3 reads TGCGCCAGCAGCTTGTGGTCGGACAATACCTATGGCTACACCTTC.

The chain couples TRBV7-9 to TRBJ2-7; 7 nucleotides match TRBD2. Germline-derived CDR1 and CDR2 are SEHNR and FQNEAQ (reference sequence). V gave up 1 base and J gave up 3 bases; unmatched junction bases: 6. This CDR3 is 15 amino acids long. The CDR3, as DNA: TGTGCCAGCAGCTTAGATAGGGCGGGAGTCTACGAGCAGTACTTC. Its protein is CASSLDRAGVYEQYF.

This clonotype has ten or more counts. This chain links TRBV20-1 with TRBJ2-7; maybe TRBD1 (6 bases). This CDR3 spans 14 amino acids. CDR1 and CDR2 (germline): DFQATT, SNEGSKA (reference sequence). V gave up 4 bases and J gave up 0 bases, with 13 bases separating them. As DNA, the CDR3 is TGCAGTGCTATCGCTGGGGGCCTCTCCTACGAGCAGTACTTC. This translates into CSAIAGGLSYEQYF.

This clonotype was seen only a few times. V and J are TRBV19 and TRBJ2-2; a weak D match, TRBD1 (5 bases). Germline CDR1 reads LNHDA; CDR2 reads SQIVND (reference sequence). The ends were cut back, 5 bases at V and 1 base at J, with 11 bases in the middle. This CDR3 has 15 residues. In DNA form, the CDR3 reads TGTGCCAGTAGTCCAGGACACCTGAACACCGGGGAGCTGTTTTTT. Translated, it gives CASSPGHLNTGELFF.

This clonotype came up many times. This sequence joins TRBV5-1 and TRBJ1-2; D is ambiguous. Trimming left V 0 bases short and J 1 base short, with 13 bases between. The germline CDR1 and CDR2 sequences are SGHRS and YFSETQ. The CDR3 covers 16 residues. For the CDR3, the DNA is TGCGCCAGCAGCTTGGAAGCAGAGACTTATAACTATGGCTACACCTTC. It yields the protein CASSLEAETYNYGYTF.

This clonotype was recorded many times. The chain employs TRBV12-3 or TRBV12-4 and TRBJ2-5, with D unresolved. V lost 6 bases and J lost 5, with 16 bases in between. The CDR3 contains 14 residues. CDR3 residues: CASSPDGLPETQYF. In nucleotides, the CDR3 is TGTGCCAGCAGCCCCGATGGTCTCCCGGAGACCCAGTACTTC.